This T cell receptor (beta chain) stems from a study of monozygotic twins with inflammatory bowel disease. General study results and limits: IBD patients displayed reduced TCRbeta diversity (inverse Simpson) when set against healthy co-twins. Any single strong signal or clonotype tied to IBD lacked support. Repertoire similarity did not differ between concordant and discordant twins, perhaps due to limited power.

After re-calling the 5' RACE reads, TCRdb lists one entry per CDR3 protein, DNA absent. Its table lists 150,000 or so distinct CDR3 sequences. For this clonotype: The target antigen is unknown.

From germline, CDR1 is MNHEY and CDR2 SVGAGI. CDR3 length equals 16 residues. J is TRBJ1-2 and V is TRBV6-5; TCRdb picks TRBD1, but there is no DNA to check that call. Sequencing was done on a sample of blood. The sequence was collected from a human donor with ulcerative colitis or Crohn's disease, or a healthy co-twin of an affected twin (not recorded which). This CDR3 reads CASSFGAGQGSYGYTF.